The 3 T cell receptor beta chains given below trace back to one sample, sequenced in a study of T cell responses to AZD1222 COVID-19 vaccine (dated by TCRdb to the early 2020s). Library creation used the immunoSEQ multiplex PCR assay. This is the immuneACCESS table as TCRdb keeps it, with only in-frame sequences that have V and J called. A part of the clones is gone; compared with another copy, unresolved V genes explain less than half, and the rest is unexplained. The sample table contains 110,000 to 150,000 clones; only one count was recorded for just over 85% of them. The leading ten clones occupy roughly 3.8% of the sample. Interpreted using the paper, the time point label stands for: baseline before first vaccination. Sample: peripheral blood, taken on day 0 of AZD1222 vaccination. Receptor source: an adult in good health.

CDR3 protein: CASSFSDSGNTIYF. The CDR3, as DNA: TGTGCCAGCAGCTTTTCCGACTCTGGAAACACCATATATTTT. V and J are TRBV5-5 and TRBJ1-3; D not resolved. The CDR3 totals 14 residues. CDR1 and CDR2 from the germline V gene are SGHKS and YYEKEE (reference sequence). V was trimmed by 2 bases and J by 0 bases, leaving 6 bases between them.

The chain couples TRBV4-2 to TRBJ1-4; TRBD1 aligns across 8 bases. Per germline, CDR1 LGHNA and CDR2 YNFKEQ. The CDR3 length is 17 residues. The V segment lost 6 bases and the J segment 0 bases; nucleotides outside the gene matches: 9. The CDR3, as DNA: TGTGCCAGCAGGCAGGACAGGGAAGGTCCAACTAATGAAAAACTGTTTTTT. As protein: CASRQDREGPTNEKLFF.

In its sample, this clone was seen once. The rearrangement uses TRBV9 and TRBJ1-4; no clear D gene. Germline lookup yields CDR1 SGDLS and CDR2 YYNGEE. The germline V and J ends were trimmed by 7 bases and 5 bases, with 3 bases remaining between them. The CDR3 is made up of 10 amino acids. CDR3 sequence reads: CASGNEKLFF. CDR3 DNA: TGTGCCAGCGGCAATGAAAAACTGTTTTTT.